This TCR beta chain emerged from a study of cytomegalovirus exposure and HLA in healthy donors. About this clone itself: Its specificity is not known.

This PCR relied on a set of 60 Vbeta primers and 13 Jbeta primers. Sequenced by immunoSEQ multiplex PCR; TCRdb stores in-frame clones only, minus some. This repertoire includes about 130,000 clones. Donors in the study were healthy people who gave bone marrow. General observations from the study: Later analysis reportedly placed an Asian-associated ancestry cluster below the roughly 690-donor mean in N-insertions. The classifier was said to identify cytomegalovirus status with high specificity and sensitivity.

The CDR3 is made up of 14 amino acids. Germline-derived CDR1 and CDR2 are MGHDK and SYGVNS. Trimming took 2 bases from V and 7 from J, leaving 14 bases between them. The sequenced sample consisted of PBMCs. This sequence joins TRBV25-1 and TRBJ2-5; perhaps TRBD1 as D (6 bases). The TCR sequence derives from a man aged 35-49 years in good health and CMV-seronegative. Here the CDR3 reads CASSERAQGGTQYF. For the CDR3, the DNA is TGTGCCAGCAGTGAACGGGCGCAAGGGGGGACCCAGTACTTC.